The subject of this entry is one T cell receptor beta chain. No antigen is known for it. Base qualities are not at hand, and no much larger clone is one base apart. The data stem from a study of coeliac disease (dated by TCRdb to 2022 to 2024). In terms of the full investigation: Each coeliac patient was placed into one of three groups: newly diagnosed active disease, refractory coeliac disease type I, or disease controlled by a gluten-free diet. Because high-resolution HLA typing was not available, biased TRBV7-2 usage was examined as a proof of principle. Next-generation sequencing of rearranged TRB and TRG CDR3 regions was applied to small intestinal lymphocyte fractions from coeliac and non-coeliac patients. TRB sequencing was successfully performed on samples from around 30 subjects, among which some 22 paired bulk unsorted intraepithelial and lamina propria cell samples were included. A total of 30 patients were included in the full study, of whom around 22 had serologically confirmed coeliac disease and 8 were controls with non-small intestinal disorders. The study set out to describe the TR repertoires of small intestinal T cells in active coeliac disease, refractory type I coeliac disease, and coeliac disease treated with a gluten-free diet.

Here V drops 10 bases and J drops 7 bases, and the junction holds 6 bases not matched to any gene. The germline V gene encodes CDR1 SNHLY and CDR2 FYNNEI. The CDR3 goes from the cysteine to the phenylalanine over 11 residues. Only CDR3 DNA remains: 33 bases, in frame from the first base. What the research found in general, with its limitations: TRB repertoires were largely private; most amino acid sequences were unique to one sample, and V-gene usage did not differ significantly by disease group. Active coeliac intraepithelial and lamina propria samples had lower TRB and TRG repertoire clonality than controls, suggesting that diverse T cells were recruited. In the authors' view, the approach was unsuitable for unbiased detection of gliadin-specific T cells, since gliadin-specific T cells are scarce and rarely shared between patients. The separation of intraepithelial from lamina propria cells did not yield high-purity fractions, so cross-contamination between compartments was possible.

Aliquots of about 470,000 cells were frozen in DMSO/FBS in liquid nitrogen, and one aliquot per fraction was used for sequencing. Every one of the 30 study patients had an endoscopy and a small intestinal biopsy. Intraepithelial cells were released from biopsies by stirring for one hour at 37 degrees C in RPMI containing EGTA, MgCl2 and 1% FBS. The Qiagen DNeasy blood extraction kit was used to extract genomic DNA from the frozen unsorted cell fractions. Libraries were built with the immunoSEQ multiplex PCR assay. Using reverse primers that targeted J gene segments together with forward primers that targeted V gene segments, the TR loci were amplified in a multiplexed PCR. The Illumina HiSeq System was used to sequence the amplified CDR3 regions. As for how the authors treated the data: Closely related reads were merged by a nearest-neighbour algorithm to remove PCR and sequencing errors and to collapse the data into unique sequences. Each repertoire was summarised by clonality and by T cell density, with T cell density defined as TR molecules per amount of genomic DNA input. CDR3 amino acid sequences present in at least 80% of unsorted samples were defined as public TRs, and these public TRs were then tested for differential abundance between coeliac and control samples. Differences in clonality and density between disease groups were tested by Kruskal-Wallis tests, followed by Dunn post-tests. TCRdb retrieved this table from immuneACCESS and kept in-frame rearrangements only. Not all clones are present; in checked studies, unresolved V genes account for under half, and no reason is known for the remainder. D and trimming come from the DNA, and the V and J calls and clone size come from that table. The sample profile shows 3,500 to 4,500 clones; around 62% of them were found once. More than 6.5% of the sample lies in the top ten.

The sequence was obtained from a young woman with active celiac disease. This receptor chain uses TRBV2 and TRBJ1-1, with 7 bases in between that match TRBD1. The material sequenced was intraepithelial lymphocytes from the gut. Sample cell subset or site, as interpreted from the label and publication: intraepithelial cell (IEC) fraction of small intestinal biopsy. The CDR3 loop reads CAIRGRIEAFF. Here is the DNA: TGTGCCATCAGGGGGAGGATTGAAGCTTTCTTT.